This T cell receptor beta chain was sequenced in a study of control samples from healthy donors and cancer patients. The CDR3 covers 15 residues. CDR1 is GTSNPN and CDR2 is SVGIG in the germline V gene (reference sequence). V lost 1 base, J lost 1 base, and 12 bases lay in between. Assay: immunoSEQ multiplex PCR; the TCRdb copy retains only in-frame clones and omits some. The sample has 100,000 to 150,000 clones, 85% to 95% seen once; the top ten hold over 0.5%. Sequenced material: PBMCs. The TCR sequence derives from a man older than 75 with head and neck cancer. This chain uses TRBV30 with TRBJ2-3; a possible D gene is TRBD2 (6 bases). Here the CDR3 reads CAWSAVTGGTDTQYF. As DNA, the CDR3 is TGTGCCTGGAGTGCGGTGACGGGGGGCACAGATACGCAGTATTTT.